This passage covers 26 T cell receptor beta chains from one sample sequenced in a study of vaccination and CD4 T cells after COVID-19. As to treatment: roughly 10-day PBMC culture with coronavirus spike peptide pools or control peptides (ViraFEST assay). CD4+ T-cell collection from the unexposed donor predated the COVID-19 pandemic (2011-2018). The Oncomine TCR Beta short-read assay was applied to DNA of cultured CD4+ T cells. Cultured CD4+ T cells were the source of extracted genomic DNA. Via MiXCR, TCRdb re-called the PCR reads, giving one row per CDR3 protein. The data hold roughly 10,000 distinct CDR3 sequences, with 30% to 50% observed a single time. The antigens of these receptors remain unknown. The sample consisted of CD4+ T cells from blood, cultured in vitro. These receptors were collected from a human donor in good health.

In this sample, this clonotype turned up a few times. The gene calls are TRBV20-1 and TRBJ2-7, with D hard to call. The germline gives CDR1 DFQATT, CDR2 SNEGSKA (reference sequence). The CDR3 has 14 residues. V was shortened by 5 bases and J by 2 bases, with 16 bases between the two germline ends. The CDR3 spells CSAPSVAGTYEQYF. The CDR3 coding sequence is TGCAGTGCTCCGTCGGTAGCCGGTACCTACGAGCAGTACTTC.

There are a few counts of this clonotype. In DNA, the CDR3 is TGTGCCAGCAGGCTCATAGCGGGACCTAACCCCGAGCAGTACTTC. This gives the protein CASRLIAGPNPEQYF. The rearrangement links TRBV27 to TRBJ2-7; TRBD2 aligns across 8 bases. Per the germline V gene, CDR1 is MNHEY and CDR2 is SMNVEV (reference sequence). CDR3 length equals 15 residues. V gave up 6 bases and J gave up 6 bases; unmatched junction bases: 13.

The V call is TRBV19, the J call TRBJ1-5, with a weak D call TRBD1 (5 bases). The CDR3 extends over 13 amino acids. Germline loops: CDR1 LNHDA, CDR2 SQIVND (reference sequence). Between the trimmed V and J ends, which lost 5 bases and 5 bases, there was a span of 10 bases. This CDR3 is CASSFDSDQPQHF. The CDR3 DNA follows: TGTGCCAGTAGTTTCGACAGTGATCAGCCCCAGCATTTT.

This chain uses TRBV6-1 with TRBJ2-2, with 9 bases fitting TRBD2. V gave up 7 bases and J gave up 5 bases; unmatched junction bases: 5. From germline, CDR1 is MNHNS and CDR2 SASEGT. This CDR3 has 14 amino acids. The CDR3 DNA is TGTGCCAGCACTTTCACTAGCGGGACCGGGGAGCTGTTTTTT. Translated, it gives CASTFTSGTGELFF.

This clonotype was picked up a small number of times. V usage is TRBV6-1 and J usage is TRBJ2-5; the match to TRBD2 covers 8 bases. Germline CDR1 is MNHNS and CDR2 is SASEGT. The length of the CDR3 is 14 residues. The V and J ends lost 4 bases and 3 bases, in that order; junction bases with no gene match: 4. Here the CDR3 DNA reads TGTGCCAGCAGTGCCAGCGGGGGAGAAGAGACCCAGTACTTC. Translation: CASSASGGEETQYF.

The rearrangement links TRBV20-1 to TRBJ2-7; D remains ambiguous. The V and J ends lost 5 bases and 0 bases respectively, with 8 bases between them. Germline lookup yields CDR1 DFQATT and CDR2 SNEGSKA (reference sequence). This CDR3 contains 12 residues. CDR3 protein: CSAQFTSYEQYF. Written as DNA, the CDR3 is TGCAGTGCTCAGTTTACCTCCTACGAGCAGTACTTC.

The chain is built from TRBV19 and TRBJ2-1; 10 positions match TRBD1. The J segment lost 8 bases and the V segment lost 4 bases, leaving 8 bases of the junction unmatched. This CDR3 spans 15 amino acids. Germline V gene lookup returns CDR1 LNHDA and CDR2 SQIVND (reference sequence). The CDR3: CASSTAGTGADEQFF. CDR3 bases: TGTGCCAGTAGTACTGCCGGGACAGGGGCCGATGAGCAGTTCTTC.

V is TRBV6-2 or TRBV6-3 and J is TRBJ2-5; 8 bases match TRBD1. The CDR3 loop spans 12 amino acids. Per the germline V gene, CDR1 is MNHEY and CDR2 is SVGEGT. The junction had 0 bases not matched to a gene; V was cut back by 5 bases and J by 4 bases. The CDR3 DNA sequence: TGTGCCAGCAGTCAGGGGGCAGAGACCCAGTACTTC. This translates into CASSQGAETQYF.

The chain recombines TRBV19 with TRBJ2-7; 8 nucleotides match TRBD1. This CDR3 is built from 13 residues. Germline loops: CDR1 LNHDA, CDR2 SQIVND (reference sequence). The junction had 3 bases not matched to a gene; V was cut back by 5 bases and J by 3 bases. This CDR3 reads CASSDDRGYEQYF. The DNA for the CDR3 is TGTGCCAGTAGTGATGACAGGGGCTACGAGCAGTACTTC. The whole variable domain, remainder taken from reference TRBV19 and TRBJ2-7, is DGGITQSPKYLFRKEGQNVTLSCEQNLNHDAMYWYRQDPGQGLRLIYYSQIVNDFQKGDIAEGYSVSREKKESFPLTVTSAQKNPTAFYLCASSDDRGYEQYFGPGTRLTVT.

This clonotype has just a few counts. The chain joins TRBV20-1 to TRBJ2-1; TRBD2 aligns across 14 bases. The CDR3 is 16 amino acids. Losses at the gene ends were 5 bases for V and 4 bases for J; bases not matched to a gene: 7. Germline-derived CDR1 and CDR2 are DFQATT and SNEGSKA (reference sequence). The CDR3 coding sequence is TGCAGTGCTCGAGGACTAGCGGGGGGTGGGTACAATGAGCAGTTCTTC. As protein: CSARGLAGGGYNEQFF.

The rearrangement joins TRBV6-1 to TRBJ1-5; D call uncertain. Germline loops: CDR1 MNHNS, CDR2 SASEGT. V was shortened by 5 bases and J by 1 base, with 12 bases between the two germline ends. The CDR3 is made up of 15 amino acids. DNA of the CDR3: TGTGCCAGCAGTCCCCAAAGCGGAAGCAATCAGCCCCAGCATTTT. As protein: CASSPQSGSNQPQHF.

In this sample, this clonotype turned up a few times. This chain links TRBV29-1 with TRBJ1-2; the D gene is possibly TRBD1 (6 bases). Per the germline V gene, CDR1 is SQVTM and CDR2 is ANQGSEA. V was shortened by 4 bases and J by 8 bases, with 11 bases between the two germline ends. The CDR3 totals 11 residues. Here the CDR3 reads CSVGGGSGYTF. In DNA form, the CDR3 reads TGCAGCGTTGGTGGGGGCAGCGGCTACACCTTC.

The chain employs TRBV28 and TRBJ1-5; 10 bases are a match to TRBD1. The germline gives CDR1 MDHEN, CDR2 SYDVKM. CDR3 size: 14 residues. The V and J ends lost 6 bases and 11 bases, in that order; junction bases with no gene match: 10. CDR3 DNA: TGTGCCAGCAGAACCGGGACAGGGGAACGGACCCAGCATTTT. Translation: CASRTGTGERTQHF.

The table lists this clonotype with a few counts. This sequence joins TRBV6-1 and TRBJ1-1; the D gene is possibly TRBD1 (5 bases). This CDR3 comprises 10 residues. From germline, CDR1 is MNHNS and CDR2 SASEGT. Trimming shortened V by 6 bases and J by 6 bases, and 5 bases separated the two germline ends. The CDR3 sequence: CASRGAEAFF. In DNA, the CDR3 is TGTGCCAGCAGAGGGGCTGAAGCTTTCTTT.

CDR3: CASSYSRMAGVSGNTIYF. Written as DNA, the CDR3 is TGTGCCAGCAGTTACTCGAGAATGGCAGGGGTCTCTGGAAACACCATATATTTT. The chain carries TRBV6-5 and TRBJ1-3; possible D gene TRBD1, 6 bases. Germline V gene lookup returns CDR1 MNHEY and CDR2 SVGAGI. The V gene lost 0 bases and the J gene lost 0 bases, with 15 bases spanning the gap. The CDR3 consists of 18 residues.

The chain joins TRBV11-2 to TRBJ2-6; possibly TRBD1 or TRBD2 for D (5 bases each). Trimming took 3 bases from V and 3 from J, leaving 9 bases between them. The CDR3 is 15 amino acids. The germline CDR1 and CDR2 sequences are SGHAT and FQNNGV. CDR3 protein: CASSFRGDGANVLTF. Written as DNA, the CDR3 is TGTGCCAGCAGCTTTAGGGGAGATGGGGCCAACGTCCTGACTTTC.

This clonotype has only a few counts. The chain uses TRBV10-3 and TRBJ1-1, with TRBD1 matching over 10 bases. The V gene's germline CDR1 is ENHRY and CDR2 SYGVKD. V lost 6 bases, J lost 0 bases, and 7 bases stayed unmatched. The CDR3 has 16 amino acids. In DNA form, the CDR3 reads TGTGCCATCAGGGGGCTTGACAGGGGGCTGAACACTGAAGCTTTCTTT. Translating gives CAIRGLDRGLNTEAFF.

CDR3 sequence reads: CASSLVRGEKLFF. CDR3 coding DNA: TGTGCCAGCAGCTTGGTCAGGGGGGAAAAACTGTTTTTT. The chain employs TRBV5-4 and TRBJ1-4; TRBD1 aligns across 7 bases. This CDR3 spans 13 amino acids. V lost 0 bases and J lost 8; bases outside the gene matches: 1. Germline loops: CDR1 SGHNT, CDR2 YYREEE (reference sequence). The full variable domain, rest sourced from reference TRBV5-4 and TRBJ1-4, is ETGVTQSPTHLIKTRGQQVTLRCSSQSGHNTVSWYQQALGQGPQFIFQYYREEENGRGNFPPRFSGLQFPNYSSELNVNALELDDSALYLCASSLVRGEKLFFGSGTQLSVL.

This clonotype was detected a few times. This chain connects TRBV6-5 to TRBJ1-1; weak D call: TRBD1 (5 bases). Germline V gene sequence: CDR1 MNHEY, CDR2 SVGAGI. There are 13 residues in the CDR3. Trimming stripped 2 bases from V and 6 bases from J, with 10 bases between. In nucleotides, the CDR3 is TGTGCCAGCAGTTACACGGTGGGGGCTGAAGCTTTCTTT. Translating gives CASSYTVGAEAFF.

The gene calls are TRBV27 and TRBJ2-3; TRBD1 matches at 7 bases. After removal of 6 bases from V and 6 bases from J, the junction contained 3 bases not matched to a gene. The germline V gene encodes CDR1 MNHEY and CDR2 SMNVEV (reference sequence). The CDR3 length is 12 residues. CDR3 nucleotide sequence: TGTGCCAGCAGCGACAGGGTTGATACGCAGTATTTT. It encodes CASSDRVDTQYF.

The chain recombines TRBV18 with TRBJ2-3; D assignment may be TRBD1 or TRBD2 (5 bases each). Trimming took 2 bases from V and 7 from J, leaving 10 bases between them. CDR1 is KGHSH, CDR2 LQKENI, per germline. The length of the CDR3 is 13 residues. The CDR3, as DNA: TGTGCCAGCTCACCAGTTGAGGGGCATACGCAGTATTTT. Translated, it gives CASSPVEGHTQYF.

This clonotype has a handful of counts. The V gene is TRBV27, the J gene TRBJ2-7; tentative D call: TRBD1 (5 bases). The ends were cut back, 3 bases at V and 2 bases at J, with 11 bases in the middle. Germline V gene sequence: CDR1 MNHEY, CDR2 SMNVEV (reference sequence). The CDR3 loop spans 14 amino acids. CDR3 amino acids: CASSFLPGPYEQYF. The CDR3 DNA sequence: TGTGCCAGCAGTTTCCTCCCAGGGCCCTACGAGCAGTACTTC.

The V call is TRBV7-3, the J call TRBJ1-1; D call uncertain. The germline gives CDR1 SGHTA, CDR2 FQGTGA. The CDR3 spans 13 residues. V was clipped by 4 bases and J by 2 bases, with 8 bases between them. The CDR3 bases are TGTGCCAGCAGCTCACAGTTTAACACTGAAGCTTTCTTT. Translating it yields CASSSQFNTEAFF. Together with reference TRBV7-3 and TRBJ1-1, the CDR3 gives the full variable domain: GAGVSQTPSNKVTEKGKYVELRCDPISGHTALYWYRQSLGQGPEFLIYFQGTGAADDSGLPNDRFFAVRPEGSVSTLKIQRTERGDSAVYLCASSSQFNTEAFFGQGTRLTVV.

The rearrangement uses TRBV2 and TRBJ1-1; 9 bases are shared with TRBD1. The CDR3 is 17 amino acids. CDR1 SNHLY and CDR2 FYNNEI come from the germline V gene. J gave up 4 bases and V 7 bases, and 16 bases lay outside the gene matches. Here the CDR3 DNA reads TGTGCCAGCACCAAACACTCGGGACAGGGAGAGAGCACTGAAGCTTTCTTT. It yields the protein CASTKHSGQGESTEAFF.

The J gene is TRBJ2-7, the V gene TRBV11-2; the D is unclear. The CDR3 spans 13 residues. Germline CDR1 reads SGHAT; CDR2 reads FQNNGV. V was pared by 3 bases and J by 3 bases, with 9 bases between. The CDR3 spells CASSFRALYEQYF. The CDR3, as DNA: TGTGCCAGCAGCTTTCGAGCTCTCTACGAGCAGTACTTC.

This chain links TRBV27 with TRBJ2-1; 7 bases fit TRBD2. In germline, CDR1 is MNHEY, CDR2 SMNVEV (reference sequence). The CDR3 length is 15 residues. V dropped 5 bases and J dropped 6; count of bases not matched to a gene: 10. This chain's CDR3 is CASSQSGMDPNEQFF. For the CDR3, the DNA is TGTGCCAGCAGTCAGAGCGGGATGGACCCCAATGAGCAGTTCTTC.